The T cell receptor (beta chain) under discussion was sequenced for a study of a mutant IDH1 vaccine in newly diagnosed glioma. Study at large: The treated population exhibited a male proportion of roughly 60%, a female proportion of roughly 40%, and a mean age of 40.4 years.

Findings and limits, study-wide: In 85% to 95% of patients, immune responses induced by the vaccine occurred.

This clone was found once. As yet, its antigen is unknown. The V gene lost 0 bases and the J gene lost 3 bases, with 7 bases spanning the gap. The CDR3 is 14 residues long. CDR1 is SGDLS, CDR2 YYNGEE, per germline. Profiling relied on immunoSEQ multiplex PCR, and the TCRdb table lists in-frame clones only, not all of them. The profile shows about 98,000 clones, roughly 90% of them singletons. Time point in this sample: baseline, week 1 (first vaccination visit). Regarding treatment: pre-vaccination baseline after standard-of-care therapy. This specimen was PBMCs, taken from a glioma patient treated with radiotherapy, temozolomide or both. The V and J genes are TRBV9 and TRBJ1-3; no clear D. The sequence was obtained from a woman aged 50 to 60 with glioma. CDR3 amino acids: CASSVEGSGNTIYF. CDR3 sequence (DNA): TGTGCCAGCAGCGTAGAGGGTAGTGGAAACACCATATATTTT. Variable domain in full (rest from reference TRBV9 and TRBJ1-3): DSGVTQTPKHLITATGQRVTLRCSPRSGDLSVYWYQQSLDQGLQFLIQYYNGEERAKGNILERFSAQQFPDLHSELNLSSLELGDSALYFCASSVEGSGNTIYFGEGSWLTVV.